This T cell receptor (beta chain) is from a study of identical twins. Overall study results and limits: Excess sharing between twins was weaker in beta out-of-frame sequences.

This CDR3 has 14 residues. Per the germline V gene, CDR1 is SEHNR and CDR2 is FQNEAQ (reference sequence). The V and J ends lost 5 bases and 0 bases respectively, with 7 bases between them. In the case of this clonotype: What it binds is unknown.

TCRdb reprocessed the 5' RACE reads via MiXCR and lists one record per CDR3 protein. The sample consists of roughly 250,000 distinct CDR3 sequences, 5.5% to 7% of them appearing once. The same sample was also used in a study of yellow fever vaccine responses in identical twins.

This receptor was obtained from a woman aged 18-29 years in good health. Sample: memory (CD45RO+) T cells sorted from blood. This sequence joins TRBV7-9 and TRBJ2-2; D not certain. CDR3 nucleotides: TGTGCCAGCAGCCGAAAGACGAACACCGGGGAGCTGTTTTTT. This gives the protein CASSRKTNTGELFF.